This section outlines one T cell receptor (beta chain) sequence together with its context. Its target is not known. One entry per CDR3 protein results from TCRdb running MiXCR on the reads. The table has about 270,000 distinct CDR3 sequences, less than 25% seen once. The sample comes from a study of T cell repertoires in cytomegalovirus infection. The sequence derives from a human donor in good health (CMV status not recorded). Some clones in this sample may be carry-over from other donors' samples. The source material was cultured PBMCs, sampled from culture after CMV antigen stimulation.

CDR3 amino acids: CASSIQQGVGRNQPQHF. The CDR3 DNA reads TGTGCCAGTAGTATTCAACAGGGAGTAGGGAGGAATCAGCCCCAGCATTTT. The chain has TRBV19 and TRBJ1-5, with D possibly matching TRBD1 (6 bases). Between the trimmed V and J ends, which lost 3 bases and 4 bases, there was a span of 19 bases. The CDR3 extends over 17 amino acids. Germline V lookup: CDR1 LNHDA, CDR2 SQIVND (reference sequence).